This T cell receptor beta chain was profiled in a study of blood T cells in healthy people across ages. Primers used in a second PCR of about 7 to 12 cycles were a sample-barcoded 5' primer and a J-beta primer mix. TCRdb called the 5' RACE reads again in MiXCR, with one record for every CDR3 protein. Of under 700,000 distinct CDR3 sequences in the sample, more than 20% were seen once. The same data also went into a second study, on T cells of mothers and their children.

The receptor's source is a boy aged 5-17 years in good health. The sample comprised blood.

The CDR3 nucleotides read TGTGCCAGTCTGACGGGAGCTGAAGCTTTCTTT. It codes for CASLTGAEAFF. This chain joins TRBV28 and TRBJ1-1, with no clear D. The CDR3 consists of 11 residues. The ends were cut back, 9 bases at V and 6 bases at J, with 11 bases in the middle. Germline CDR1 MDHEN, CDR2 SYDVKM.